Given below is one TCR beta chain in context. Germline loops: CDR1 MNHEY, CDR2 SVGAGI. The ends lost 6 bases at V and 4 bases at J; junction bases unmatched: 9. The CDR3 has 15 residues. This sample was included in a study of blood T cell repertoires in COVID-19. Methods used by the authors: Amplification from reference gene primers served as the basis for estimated nucleated cell counts. Repertoires were generated with immunoSEQ multiplex PCR, while TCRdb's copy carries only in-frame clones and drops some. The DNA was the basis for D and trimming; V, J and clone size are from that table. The table shows 250,000 or so clones, with 80% to 85% occurring only once.

This TCR came from a woman aged 40 to 50 who had recovered from COVID-19. Sequences were obtained from peripheral blood. The genes are TRBV6-5 and TRBJ1-2, with 9 positions matching TRBD1. CDR3 sequence: CASSLVQGASYGYTF. The CDR3, as DNA: TGTGCCAGCAGCTTAGTACAGGGGGCAAGCTATGGCTACACCTTC.